The rows below give T cell receptor beta chains drawn from one sample of a study of memory CD4+ T cells and cytomegalovirus serostatus. Only in-frame clones appear in the TCRdb table, and some are missing; sequencing was by immunoSEQ multiplex PCR. The sample lists under 40,000 clones; 65% to 80% were seen once. Material for sequencing was memory CD4+ T cells from blood. The receptor source for this set is an adult in good health and CMV-seropositive. The CDR3 runs from the conserved cysteine through the conserved F or W. A D gene is named only where the DNA matches it firmly. Size is stated for part of the rows, as once, few or many counts, or as a class when the clone is expanded.

J	D	V	size	CDR3	DNA
TRBJ2-3	TRBD2	TRBV4-2	once	CASSSRGTSGGGNTDTQYF	TGTGCCAGCAGCTCTCGAGGAACTAGCGGGGGGGGAAACACAGATACGCAGTATTTT
TRBJ2-2	TRBD1	TRBV19	-	CASSIGTGTTGELFF	TGTGCCAGTAGTATCGGGACAGGGACCACCGGGGAGCTGTTTTTT
TRBJ1-6	-	TRBV27	-	CASSSPDRRNSPLHF	TGTGCCAGCAGTTCACCTGACAGGAGGAATTCACCCCTCCACTTT
TRBJ2-1	TRBD2	TRBV20-1	-	CSAYRLAEQFF	TGCAGTGCTTACAGACTAGCCGAGCAGTTCTTC
TRBJ1-4	-	TRBV29-1	-	CSVRPGPMDEKLFF	TGCAGCGTGAGGCCGGGACCGATGGATGAAAAACTGTTTTTT
TRBJ2-1	-	TRBV29-1	-	CSVSPGSNEQFF	TGCAGCGTATCCCCAGGCAGCAATGAGCAGTTCTTC
TRBJ2-1	TRBD2	TRBV9	-	CASSVSPGLAGSNEQFF	TGTGCCAGCAGCGTATCTCCGGGACTAGCGGGGTCCAATGAGCAGTTCTTC
TRBJ1-1	TRBD1	TRBV5-5	-	CASSLRTGRNTEAFF	TGTGCCAGCAGCTTGAGGACAGGCCGAAACACTGAAGCTTTCTTT
TRBJ2-7	-	TRBV20-1	once	CSASRVDEQYF	TGCAGTGCAAGCAGGGTGGACGAGCAGTACTTC
TRBJ2-6	-	TRBV5-1	-	CASSLEAGAGANVLTF	TGCGCCAGCAGCTTGGAAGCCGGGGCCGGGGCCAACGTCCTGACTTTC
TRBJ1-5	-	TRBV5-6	once	CASSMGGGDRPQHF	TGTGCCAGCAGCATGGGAGGGGGAGATCGGCCCCAGCATTTT
TRBJ1-4	-	TRBV2	-	CAAAGRRNEEKLFF	TGTGCCGCAGCAGGCAGGCGGAATGAGGAAAAACTGTTTTTT
TRBJ1-1	-	TRBV5-1	-	CASSLAGQEAFF	TGCGCCAGCAGCTTAGCAGGACAAGAAGCTTTCTTT
TRBJ1-2	TRBD1	TRBV28	-	CASSLRQGATYGYTF	TGTGCCAGCAGTTTAAGACAGGGGGCGACCTATGGCTACACCTTC